This TCR beta chain derives from a study of T cell repertoires in cytomegalovirus infection. TCRdb re-analysed the reads in MiXCR, keeping a single row per CDR3 protein. This sample has about 450,000 distinct CDR3 sequences, with 31% found just once. The germline V and J ends were trimmed by 3 bases and 7 bases, with 7 bases remaining between them. The CDR3 runs to 13 residues. CDR1 and CDR2 (germline): MNHEY, SVGAGI. The V call is TRBV6-5, the J call TRBJ1-6; D gene unclear. The sequence came from a human donor in good health (CMV status not recorded). Some clones in this sample may be carry-over from other donors' samples. The specimen sequenced was PBMCs. CDR3 in amino acids: CASSYSENSPLHF. DNA for the CDR3: TGTGCCAGCAGTTATTCCGAAAATTCACCCCTCCACTTT.